These 29 T cell receptor beta chains were sequenced from one sample in a study of control samples from healthy donors and cancer patients (TCRdb year 2020). Library generation was performed with the immunoSEQ multiplex PCR assay. TCRdb carries this immuneACCESS record with in-frame sequences only. Its versions omit some clonotypes, under half of them owing to an unresolved V gene in the studies checked, with the rest unexplained. This sample holds around 130,000 clones; approximately 94% were observed only once. The ten biggest clones cover 3.5% to 4% of the sample. The specimen sequenced was blood. The receptors were sampled from a man aged 25-45 years in good health.

The chain carries TRBV7-9 and TRBJ1-4, with D maybe TRBD1 (6 bases). Looked up from germline, CDR1 is SEHNR and CDR2 is FQNEAQ (reference sequence). The CDR3 is made up of 16 amino acids. Trimming shortened V by 5 bases and J by 0 bases, and 13 bases separated the two germline ends. Here the CDR3 DNA reads TGTGCCAGCAGCCCCGGACAGAGTGCAACTAATGAAAAACTGTTTTTT. It encodes CASSPGQSATNEKLFF.

The V and J genes are TRBV28 and TRBJ1-1; 11 bases agree with TRBD1. Germline CDR1 MDHEN, CDR2 SYDVKM. The CDR3 sequence is 16 residues long. After removal of 8 bases from V and 1 base from J, the junction contained 9 bases not matched to a gene. CDR3 in DNA: TGTGCCAGCGGACAGGGGGCGCGGGTTGGGAACACTGAAGCTTTCTTT. Translated, it gives CASGQGARVGNTEAFF.

This chain links TRBV4-3 with TRBJ1-1, with D perhaps TRBD1 (6 bases). This CDR3 is built from 16 residues. Germline V gives CDR1 LGHNA, CDR2 YSLEER. Trimming left V 0 bases short and J 0 bases short, with 11 bases between. Here the CDR3 DNA reads TGCGCCAGCAGCCAAGAGTTGGGGACAATGAACACTGAAGCTTTCTTT. Protein: CASSQELGTMNTEAFF.

This clone occurred once. This chain joins TRBV9 and TRBJ2-7; 8 bases line up with TRBD2. Germline assignment: CDR1 SGDLS and CDR2 YYNGEE. V gave up 0 bases and J gave up 4 bases; unmatched junction bases: 9. The CDR3 has 16 amino acids. The CDR3, as DNA: TGTGCCAGCAGCGTAGGCCAGCGGGGGAATTTTTACGAGCAGTACTTC. It specifies CASSVGQRGNFYEQYF.

The chain is built from TRBV19 and TRBJ2-3, with 7 positions matching TRBD2. This CDR3 is built from 14 residues. The germline V gene has CDR1 LNHDA and CDR2 SQIVND (reference sequence). V trimming: 6 bases; J trimming: 5 bases; junction bases outside the gene matches: 8. The CDR3: CASRWSGGGDTQYF. Written as DNA, the CDR3 is TGTGCCAGTAGGTGGTCGGGGGGTGGAGATACGCAGTATTTT. Full variable domain (rest looked up from reference TRBV19 and TRBJ2-3): DGGITQSPKYLFRKEGQNVTLSCEQNLNHDAMYWYRQDPGQGLRLIYYSQIVNDFQKGDIAEGYSVSREKKESFPLTVTSAQKNPTAFYLCASRWSGGGDTQYFGPGTRLTVL.

CDR3 bases: TGTGCCAGCAGTTTCGGGTATAATTCACCCCTCCACTTT. This translates into CASSFGYNSPLHF. This chain joins TRBV27 and TRBJ1-6, with unresolved D. The length of the CDR3 is 13 residues. Germline V gene sequence: CDR1 MNHEY, CDR2 SMNVEV (reference sequence). V lost 3 bases, J lost 4 bases, and 4 bases lay in between.

The V gene is TRBV5-1, the J gene TRBJ2-7; D tentatively reads TRBD1 or TRBD2 (7 bases each). There are 15 residues in the CDR3. V shed 3 bases and J shed 2 bases, with 15 bases lying between them. CDR1 SGHRS and CDR2 YFSETQ come from the germline V gene. The CDR3 is CASSSSGGGTYEQYF. CDR3 in DNA: TGCGCCAGCAGCTCCTCAGGGGGGGGCACCTACGAGCAGTACTTC.

The chain joins TRBV4-1 to TRBJ2-4; the match to TRBD1 covers 7 bases. The CDR3 has 13 residues. The junction had 5 bases not matched to a gene; V was cut back by 4 bases and J by 8 bases. Germline V gene lookup returns CDR1 MGHRA and CDR2 YSYEKL. The CDR3 sequence is CASSPAGGDIQYF. The CDR3 nucleotides read TGCGCCAGCAGCCCCGCAGGGGGAGACATTCAGTACTTC.

The chain uses TRBV15 and TRBJ1-5; tentative D call: TRBD1 (5 bases). Germline lookup yields CDR1 LNHNV and CDR2 YYDKDF (reference sequence). Trimming cost V 0 bases and J 6 bases, with 12 bases left between them. The length of the CDR3 is 15 residues. The CDR3 spells CATSRDRGVTQPQHF. In DNA form, the CDR3 reads TGTGCCACCAGCAGAGATCGAGGGGTCACTCAGCCCCAGCATTTT.

V and J are TRBV6-2 or TRBV6-3 and TRBJ2-3, with 9 positions matching TRBD1. The V gene's germline CDR1 is MNHEY and CDR2 SVGEGT. CDR3 length: 16 amino acids. V lost 2 bases and J lost 6; bases outside the gene matches: 9. The CDR3 DNA reads TGTGCCAGCAGTTACGCTGTGGAGACAGGGGGGGATACGCAGTATTTT. Protein sequence: CASSYAVETGGDTQYF.

This chain uses TRBV28 with TRBJ2-7; 8 positions match TRBD1. CDR1 is MDHEN, CDR2 SYDVKM, per germline. With 3 bases clipped from V and 4 bases from J, the junction kept 8 bases outside the gene matches. The CDR3 consists of 15 residues. CDR3 sequence reads: CASSFRGTGQYEQYF. CDR3 DNA sequence: TGTGCCAGCAGTTTCCGCGGGACAGGCCAATACGAGCAGTACTTC.

The chain couples TRBV7-9 to TRBJ1-6; D gene ambiguous. The length of the CDR3 is 12 residues. V lost 3 bases and J lost 9, with 6 bases in between. Germline CDR1 SEHNR, CDR2 FQNEAQ (reference sequence). Here the CDR3 reads CASSFGSSPLHF. CDR3 coding DNA: TGTGCCAGCAGCTTTGGCAGTTCACCCCTCCACTTT.

The V call is TRBV6-5, the J call TRBJ1-2, with 9 bases aligning to TRBD1. The CDR3 loop spans 13 amino acids. Trimming took 8 bases from V and 0 from J; bases not matched to a gene: 1. Germline CDR1 is MNHEY and CDR2 is SVGAGI. The CDR3 sequence: CASRTGANYGYTF. In DNA form, the CDR3 reads TGTGCCAGCCGGACAGGGGCTAACTATGGCTACACCTTC.

The chain carries TRBV15 and TRBJ1-6; maybe TRBD1 (6 bases). V lost 6 bases to trimming and J lost 7 bases, with 13 bases between them. The CDR3 extends over 14 amino acids. The germline V gene has CDR1 LNHNV and CDR2 YYDKDF (reference sequence). The CDR3 bases are TGTGCCACCAGACCGAGGGGGGCAAATTCACCCCTCCACTTT. Translating gives CATRPRGANSPLHF.

This chain's CDR3 is CASASDAHVHYEQYF. The CDR3 coding sequence is TGTGCCAGCGCCTCCGACGCGCACGTCCACTACGAGCAGTACTTC. The genes are TRBV21-1 and TRBJ2-7. TRBV21-1 is shown as a pseudogene. This CDR3 region has 15 residues.

V gene TRBV6-2 or TRBV6-3 combines with J gene TRBJ1-5, with TRBD1 identical over 9 bases. This CDR3 region has 15 residues. Germline V gives CDR1 MNHEY, CDR2 SVGEGT. V trimming: 5 bases; J trimming: 0 bases; junction bases outside the gene matches: 2. The CDR3 here is CASSADRGSNQPQHF. The CDR3 DNA reads as TGTGCCAGCAGTGCGGACAGGGGTAGCAATCAGCCCCAGCATTTT.

The table lists this clone with a few counts. This chain connects TRBV7-2 to TRBJ1-4; the D gene is possibly TRBD1 (5 bases). Deletions cut 2 bases from V and 7 bases from J, with 11 bases between. Germline CDR1 SGHTA, CDR2 FQGNSA. This CDR3 has 14 residues. The CDR3 DNA is TGTGCCAGCAGCTTATGGGGGTGGAGTGAAAAACTGTTTTTT. This sequence encodes CASSLWGWSEKLFF.

This chain joins TRBV19 and TRBJ1-5; 10 bases line up with TRBD1. This CDR3 has 16 amino acids. Germline loops: CDR1 LNHDA, CDR2 SQIVND (reference sequence). The J segment lost 6 bases and the V segment lost 3 bases, leaving 8 bases of the junction unmatched. The CDR3, as DNA: TGTGCCAGTAGTATTGTGGGACAGGGGATGCCTCAGCCCCAGCATTTT. Amino acids: CASSIVGQGMPQPQHF. The full variable domain, its missing parts supplied by reference TRBV19 and TRBJ1-5, is DGGITQSPKYLFRKEGQNVTLSCEQNLNHDAMYWYRQDPGQGLRLIYYSQIVNDFQKGDIAEGYSVSREKKESFPLTVTSAQKNPTAFYLCASSIVGQGMPQPQHFGDGTRLSIL.

This clone was picked up a small number of times. The chain couples TRBV9 to TRBJ2-3; D unclear. This CDR3 region has 11 residues. V was shortened by 0 bases and J by 4 bases, with 0 bases between the two germline ends. CDR1 SGDLS and CDR2 YYNGEE come from the germline V gene. CDR3: CASSVADTQYF. The CDR3 nucleotides read TGTGCCAGCAGCGTAGCAGATACGCAGTATTTT.

CDR3 bases: TGTGCCAGCAGCCTAGATGGGACTAGCGGGGGGGCCTACAATGAGCAGTTCTTC. Translation gives CASSLDGTSGGAYNEQFF. This chain links TRBV3-1 (or the pseudogene TRBV3-2) with TRBJ2-1; TRBD2 matches 16 bases. The CDR3 has 18 residues. CDR1 and CDR2 from the germline V gene are LGHDT and YNNKEL (reference sequence). V shed 4 bases, J shed 2 bases, and the junction held 5 bases outside the gene matches.

The chain couples TRBV2 to TRBJ2-3; 13 bases agree with TRBD2. V was pared by 6 bases and J by 7 bases, with 10 bases of the junction left unmatched. Germline CDR1 SNHLY, CDR2 FYNNEI. The CDR3 is made up of 16 amino acids. The CDR3 region has the DNA TGTGCCAGCAGCCCGACTAGCGGGGGGATTCGATATACGCAGTATTTT. This translates into CASSPTSGGIRYTQYF.

The chain links TRBV7-2 to TRBJ2-7; D is uncertain. The CDR3 extends over 14 amino acids. V was shortened by 1 base and J by 0 bases, with 7 bases between the two germline ends. Germline CDR1 SGHTA, CDR2 FQGNSA. CDR3 sequence: CASSLDYSSYEQYF. In DNA, the CDR3 is TGTGCCAGCAGCTTAGACTATAGCTCCTACGAGCAGTACTTC.

This clone is medium-sized within its sample. The rearrangement links TRBV5-1 to TRBJ1-4, with 8 bases aligning to TRBD1. This CDR3 has 14 amino acids. V was pared by 3 bases and J by 12 bases, with 10 bases of the junction left unmatched. The germline gives CDR1 SGHRS, CDR2 YFSETQ. The CDR3 sequence: CASSSDRVRVELFF. CDR3 coding DNA: TGCGCCAGCAGCTCGGACAGGGTTAGGGTAGAACTGTTTTTT.

The V gene is TRBV9, the J gene TRBJ1-6, with D maybe TRBD1 (6 bases). The CDR3 has 14 residues. The V gene's germline CDR1 is SGDLS and CDR2 YYNGEE. Trimming took 2 bases from V and 6 from J, leaving 9 bases between them. CDR3 in amino acids: CASSVTGGNSPLHF. The CDR3 DNA sequence: TGTGCCAGCAGCGTGACAGGAGGTAATTCACCCCTCCACTTT.

The chain employs TRBV9 and TRBJ2-3; 8 bases align to TRBD2. V lost 4 bases and J lost 1; bases outside the gene matches: 5. Germline CDR1 SGDLS, CDR2 YYNGEE. The CDR3 runs 15 residues. The CDR3 loop reads CASSWGLGGTDTQYF. DNA for the CDR3: TGTGCCAGCAGCTGGGGACTAGGAGGCACAGATACGCAGTATTTT.

The chain is built from TRBV6-2 or TRBV6-3 and TRBJ2-2; no reliable D call. This CDR3 is built from 14 residues. Germline V gene lookup returns CDR1 MNHEY and CDR2 SVGEGT. The ends were cut back, 4 bases at V and 4 bases at J, with 10 bases in the middle. CDR3 amino acids: CASSSDSSTGELFF. The CDR3 coding sequence is TGTGCCAGCAGTTCCGACTCTTCCACCGGGGAGCTGTTTTTT.

The rearrangement uses TRBV5-4 and TRBJ2-1; 13 positions match TRBD2. V lost 3 bases, J lost 7 bases, and 10 bases stayed unmatched. The CDR3 has 17 amino acids. Germline V gives CDR1 SGHNT, CDR2 YYREEE (reference sequence). DNA for the CDR3: TGTGCCAGCAGCTCCACTAGCGGGGGGGCCAGTTGGAATGAGCAGTTCTTC. Translation gives CASSSTSGGASWNEQFF.

The J gene is TRBJ2-5, the V gene TRBV5-4, with 10 bases identical to TRBD2. The CDR3 contains 15 residues. Germline CDR1 SGHNT, CDR2 YYREEE (reference sequence). Losses at the gene ends were 4 bases for V and 1 base for J; bases not matched to a gene: 4. In DNA, the CDR3 is TGTGCCAGCAGCCAAGCTAGCGGGGGCCAAGAGACCCAGTACTTC. Encoded protein: CASSQASGGQETQYF.

The chain joins TRBV27 to TRBJ1-1; D may be TRBD1 (5 bases). The V gene lost 5 bases and the J gene lost 1 base, with 11 bases spanning the gap. The length of the CDR3 is 14 residues. Germline V lookup: CDR1 MNHEY, CDR2 SMNVEV (reference sequence). The CDR3: CASSTLDKNTEAFF. CDR3 sequence (DNA): TGTGCCAGCAGTACTCTGGACAAGAACACTGAAGCTTTCTTT.